Below are 19 T cell receptor beta chains sequenced from a single sample in a study of T cells in Graves' hyperthyroidism and ophthalmopathy. TCR beta CDR3 regions were amplified from RNA. The primer set for the first-round RT-PCR of the TCR CDR3 was HTBI. TCRdb passed the multiplex PCR reads through MiXCR, listing each CDR3 protein once. The data show 200,000 to 250,000 distinct CDR3 sequences, about 15% seen once. Input material: blood. Receptors originate from a middle-aged man with Graves' hyperthyroidism.

V and J are TRBV5-4 and TRBJ2-2; tentatively, D is TRBD1 (6 bases). The germline V gene has CDR1 SGHNT and CDR2 YYREEE (reference sequence). Between the trimmed V and J ends, which lost 4 bases and 1 base, there was a span of 11 bases. The CDR3 totals 15 residues. The CDR3 DNA reads as TGTGCCAGCAGCACCGGGACACTGAACACCGGGGAGCTGTTTTTT. This encodes CASSTGTLNTGELFF.

This clonotype has ten or more counts. The CDR3 here is CASSATSGDAYEQYF. The CDR3 DNA follows: TGTGCCAGCAGTGCGACTAGCGGAGACGCCTACGAGCAGTACTTC. V and J are TRBV6-1 and TRBJ2-7; TRBD2 agrees at 9 bases. The CDR3 is made up of 15 amino acids. Trimming removed 4 bases from V and 2 bases from J; junction bases left unmatched: 6. CDR1 and CDR2 from the germline V gene are MNHNS and SASEGT.

This clonotype was seen repeatedly, ten times or more. The chain recombines TRBV11-3 with TRBJ2-5; D perhaps matches TRBD1 (6 bases). The length of the CDR3 is 14 residues. Per germline, CDR1 SGHNT and CDR2 YENEEA. The V gene lost 4 bases and the J gene lost 7 bases, with 16 bases spanning the gap. The CDR3 DNA sequence: TGTGCCAGCAGCTCGTACAGGGTCTCTGCGACCCAGTACTTC. Translating gives CASSSYRVSATQYF.

The J gene is TRBJ2-1, the V gene TRBV6-1; D remains ambiguous. The CDR3 contains 14 residues. The V gene lost 4 bases and the J gene lost 0 bases, with 7 bases spanning the gap. Germline V gene sequence: CDR1 MNHNS, CDR2 SASEGT. The CDR3 loop reads CASSVEISYNEQFF. CDR3 DNA: TGTGCCAGCAGTGTAGAAATCTCCTACAATGAGCAGTTCTTC.

This clonotype was counted ten times or more. This sequence joins TRBV24-1 and TRBJ2-1; 7 bases line up with TRBD2. The CDR3 runs 16 residues. Trimming cost V 5 bases and J 0 bases; bases outside gene matches: 6. Germline V gene sequence: CDR1 KGHDR, CDR2 SFDVKD. The chain's CDR3 is CATSALAASSYNEQFF. The DNA of the CDR3 is TGTGCCACCAGTGCCCTAGCGGCTAGCTCCTACAATGAGCAGTTCTTC.

This clonotype was counted at least ten times. The J gene is TRBJ2-7, the V gene TRBV7-8; the match to TRBD2 covers 13 bases. The V and J ends lost 4 bases and 3 bases, in that order; junction bases with no gene match: 6. Germline CDR1 is SGHVS and CDR2 is FQNEAQ. There are 16 residues in the CDR3. CDR3 sequence: CASSYPGLAGFYEQYF. The CDR3 region has the DNA TGTGCCAGCAGCTACCCGGGACTAGCGGGGTTCTACGAGCAGTACTTC.

To note about this clonotype: Being one base from a much bigger clone, this may be a read error. The V gene is TRBV18, the J gene TRBJ2-1; 14 nucleotides align to TRBD2. CDR1 KGHSH and CDR2 LQKENI come from the germline V gene. The CDR3 sequence is 16 residues long. The CDR3 protein is CASTPTGLAGDNEQFF. The DNA of the CDR3 is TGTGCCAGCACACCTACGGGACTAGCGGGAGATAATGAGCAGTTCTTC.

This clonotype has just a few counts. The CDR3 sequence is CASSRGTGRSPLHF. CDR3 coding DNA: TGCGCCAGCAGCCGCGGGACAGGCCGATCACCCCTCCACTTT. The rearrangement links TRBV5-1 to TRBJ1-6; 8 bases map to TRBD1. The junction had 7 bases not matched to a gene; V was cut back by 4 bases and J by 10 bases. The CDR3 has 14 residues. Per germline, CDR1 SGHRS and CDR2 YFSETQ. The full variable domain, with the rest looked up from reference TRBV5-1 and TRBJ1-6, is KAGVTQTPRYLIKTRGQQVTLSCSPISGHRSVSWYQQTPGQGLQFLFEYFSETQRNKGNFPGRFSGRQFSNSRSEMNVSTLELGDSALYLCASSRGTGRSPLHFGNGTRLTVT.

This clonotype has ten or more counts. The chain uses TRBV7-2 and TRBJ2-7; 9 positions agree with TRBD1. V trimming: 7 bases; J trimming: 1 base; junction bases outside the gene matches: 5. From germline, CDR1 is SGHTA and CDR2 FQGNSA. The CDR3 totals 14 residues. CDR3 sequence: CASTKDRGSYEQYF. The CDR3 coding sequence is TGTGCCAGCACCAAAGACAGGGGGTCCTACGAGCAGTACTTC.

This clonotype was counted many times. The V call is TRBV28, the J call TRBJ1-2, with TRBD1 matching 8 bases. This CDR3 contains 16 residues. With 5 bases clipped from V and 1 base from J, the junction kept 9 bases outside the gene matches. Germline V lookup: CDR1 MDHEN, CDR2 SYDVKM. The CDR3 loop is CASSLLQGVGNYGYTF. The CDR3, as DNA: TGTGCCAGCAGTCTATTACAGGGGGTCGGTAACTATGGCTACACCTTC.

This chain links TRBV6-5 with TRBJ2-3; D is possibly TRBD1 or TRBD2 (5 bases each). The CDR3 is made up of 16 amino acids. V was clipped by 6 bases and J by 2 bases, with 18 bases between them. Germline-derived CDR1 and CDR2 are MNHEY and SVGAGI. The CDR3 sequence: CASSQGVSVPTDTQYF. CDR3 DNA: TGTGCCAGCAGCCAAGGGGTTAGCGTGCCCACAGATACGCAGTATTTT.

The rearrangement joins TRBV10-2 to TRBJ2-7; the match to TRBD2 covers 10 bases. V dropped 1 base and J dropped 3; count of bases not matched to a gene: 9. The length of the CDR3 is 17 residues. CDR1 is WSHSY, CDR2 SAAADI, per germline. Here the CDR3 DNA reads TGCGCCAGCAGTGAGTACGTTTGGACTAGCGGCAACTACGAGCAGTACTTC. This gives the protein CASSEYVWTSGNYEQYF.

V is TRBV10-3 and J is TRBJ2-1; 8 positions match TRBD2. CDR3 length: 15 amino acids. The V gene's germline CDR1 is ENHRY and CDR2 SYGVKD. Losses at the gene ends were 5 bases for V and 5 bases for J; bases not matched to a gene: 8. CDR3 bases: TGTGCCATCAGTTCGGCTAGCGGGTCTAACAATGAGCAGTTCTTC. Translating gives CAISSASGSNNEQFF.

This clonotype was recorded at least ten times. The rearrangement uses TRBV7-2 and TRBJ2-7; TRBD2 matches 10 bases. V lost 2 bases and J lost 6; bases outside the gene matches: 10. Germline V gene data show CDR1 as SGHTA and CDR2 as FQGNSA. The CDR3 extends over 16 amino acids. The CDR3 spells CASSLLLAGVLSEQYF. The CDR3 bases are TGTGCCAGCAGCTTACTTCTAGCGGGAGTTCTTTCCGAGCAGTACTTC. Full variable domain (missing parts from reference TRBV7-2 and TRBJ2-7): GAGVSQSPSNKVTEKGKDVELRCDPISGHTALYWYRQSLGQGLEFLIYFQGNSAPDKSGLPSDRFSAERTGGSVSTLTIQRTQQEDSAVYLCASSLLLAGVLSEQYFGPGTRLTVT.

This clonotype was detected only a few times. The chain is built from TRBV20-1 and TRBJ2-7; 8 bases align to TRBD1. The CDR3 spans 15 residues. Trimming removed 3 bases from V and 4 bases from J; junction bases left unmatched: 11. CDR1 is DFQATT and CDR2 is SNEGSKA in the germline V gene (reference sequence). CDR3 amino acids: CSASPYDRGGYEQYF. The CDR3 DNA is TGCAGTGCTAGCCCATATGACAGGGGAGGATACGAGCAGTACTTC.

The rearrangement uses TRBV4-2 and TRBJ2-7; the D gene is possibly TRBD2 (7 bases). CDR1 and CDR2 (germline): LGHNA, YNFKEQ. V shed 1 base and J shed 7 bases, with 14 bases lying between them. The CDR3 length is 14 residues. CDR3 protein: CASSQGTGRGEQYF. The CDR3 DNA follows: TGTGCCAGCAGCCAAGGCACAGGGAGGGGAGAGCAGTACTTC.

The V gene is TRBV6-2 or TRBV6-3, the J gene TRBJ2-7, with 7 bases aligning to TRBD1. This CDR3 region has 14 residues. Germline CDR1 reads MNHEY; CDR2 reads SVGEGT. J gave up 4 bases and V 6 bases, and 9 bases lay outside the gene matches. CDR3 coding DNA: TGTGCCAGCAGCCGACAGGGTTACTCTTACGAGCAGTACTTC. It codes for CASSRQGYSYEQYF.

V is TRBV12-5 and J is TRBJ2-3; no clear D. The V end was cut by 2 bases, the J end by 4 bases, with 10 bases between. Germline V gene sequence: CDR1 LGHNT, CDR2 FRNRAP. The CDR3 spans 14 residues. The CDR3 protein is CASGLNIGSDTQYF. The CDR3 bases are TGTGCTAGTGGTTTGAACATTGGTTCAGATACGCAGTATTTT.

This clonotype came up many times. V gene TRBV12-3 or TRBV12-4 combines with J gene TRBJ2-2; no definite D call. The CDR3 is 12 residues long. Between the trimmed V and J ends, which lost 7 bases and 6 bases, there was a span of 9 bases. The DNA for the CDR3 is TGTGCCAGCACCCAGGCTGCCGGGGAGCTGTTTTTT. The encoded protein is CASTQAAGELFF.